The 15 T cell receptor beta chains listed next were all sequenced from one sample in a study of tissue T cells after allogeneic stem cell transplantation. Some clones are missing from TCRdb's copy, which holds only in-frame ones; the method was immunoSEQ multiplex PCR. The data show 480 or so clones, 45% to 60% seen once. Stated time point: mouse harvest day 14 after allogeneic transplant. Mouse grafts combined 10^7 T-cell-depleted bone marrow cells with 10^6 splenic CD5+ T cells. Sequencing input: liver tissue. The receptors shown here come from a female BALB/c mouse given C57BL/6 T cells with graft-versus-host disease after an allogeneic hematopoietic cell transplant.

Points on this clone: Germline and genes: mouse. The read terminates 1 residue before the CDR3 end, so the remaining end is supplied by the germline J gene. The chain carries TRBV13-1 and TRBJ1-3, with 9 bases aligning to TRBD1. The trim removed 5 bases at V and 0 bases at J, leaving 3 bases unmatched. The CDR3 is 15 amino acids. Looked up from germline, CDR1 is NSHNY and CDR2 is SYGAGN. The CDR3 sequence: CASRTGGVSGNTLYF. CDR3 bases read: TGTGCCAGCAGGACAGGGGGGGTTTCTGGAAATACGCTCTAT.

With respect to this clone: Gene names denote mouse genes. The CDR3 loop reads CASSRDWGAETLYF. The sequenced part of the CDR3 DNA is TGTGCCAGCTCCCGGGACTGGGGGGCAGAAACGCTGTAT. The rearrangement uses TRBV12-1 and TRBJ2-3; 11 bases match TRBD2. The sequenced fragment ends 1 residue before the CDR3 boundary, so the rest is inferred from the germline J gene. CDR3 length equals 14 residues. V gave up 4 bases and J gave up 3 bases; unmatched junction bases: 2. CDR1 SGHSN and CDR2 HYEKVE come from the germline V gene.

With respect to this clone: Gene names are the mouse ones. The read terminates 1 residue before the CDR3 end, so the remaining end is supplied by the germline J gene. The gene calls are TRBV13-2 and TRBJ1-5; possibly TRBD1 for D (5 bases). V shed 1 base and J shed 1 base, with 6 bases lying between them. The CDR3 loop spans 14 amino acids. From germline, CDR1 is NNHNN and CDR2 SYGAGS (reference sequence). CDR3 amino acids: CASGDWGNNQAPLF. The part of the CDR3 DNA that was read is TGTGCCAGCGGTGATTGGGGGAACAACCAGGCTCCGCTT.

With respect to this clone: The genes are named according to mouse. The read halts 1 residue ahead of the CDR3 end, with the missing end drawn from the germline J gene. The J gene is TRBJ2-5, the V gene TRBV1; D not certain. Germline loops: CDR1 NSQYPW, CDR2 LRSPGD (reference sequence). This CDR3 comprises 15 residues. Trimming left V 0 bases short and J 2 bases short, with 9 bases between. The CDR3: CTCSAESGFQDTQYF. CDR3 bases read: TGCACCTGCAGTGCAGAATCGGGATTCCAAGACACCCAGTAC.

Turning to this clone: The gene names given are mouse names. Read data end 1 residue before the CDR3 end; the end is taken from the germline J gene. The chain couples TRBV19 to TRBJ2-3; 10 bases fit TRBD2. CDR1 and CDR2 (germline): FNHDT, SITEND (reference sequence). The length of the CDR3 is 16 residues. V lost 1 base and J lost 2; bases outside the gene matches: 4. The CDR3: CASSISGGAVAETLYF. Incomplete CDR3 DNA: TGTGCCAGCAGTATATCTGGGGGGGCGGTTGCAGAAACGCTGTAT.

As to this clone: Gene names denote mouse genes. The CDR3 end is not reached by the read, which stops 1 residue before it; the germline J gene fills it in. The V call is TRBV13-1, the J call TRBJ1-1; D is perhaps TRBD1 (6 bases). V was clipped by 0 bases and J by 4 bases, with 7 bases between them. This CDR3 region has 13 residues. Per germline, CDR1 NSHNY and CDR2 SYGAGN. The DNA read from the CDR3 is TGTGCCAGCAGTGATGGGGGGCGCACAGAAGTCTTC. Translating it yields CASSDGGRTEVF. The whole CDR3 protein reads CASSDGGRTEVFF.

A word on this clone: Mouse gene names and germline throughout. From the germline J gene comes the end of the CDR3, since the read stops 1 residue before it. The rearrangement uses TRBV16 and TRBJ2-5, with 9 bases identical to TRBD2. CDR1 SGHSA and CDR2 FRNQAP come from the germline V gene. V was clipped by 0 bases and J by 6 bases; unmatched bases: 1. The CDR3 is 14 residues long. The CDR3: CASSLDGGADTQYF. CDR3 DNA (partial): TGTGCAAGCAGCTTAGATGGGGGGGCCGACACCCAGTAC.

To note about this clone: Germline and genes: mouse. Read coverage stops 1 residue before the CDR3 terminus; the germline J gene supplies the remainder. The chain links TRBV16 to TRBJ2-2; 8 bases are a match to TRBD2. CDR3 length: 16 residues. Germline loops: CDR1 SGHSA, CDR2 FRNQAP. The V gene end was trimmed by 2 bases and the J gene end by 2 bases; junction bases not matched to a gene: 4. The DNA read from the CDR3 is TGTGCAAGCAGCTTACCCTTGGGGGGGAACACCGGGCAGCTCTAC. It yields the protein CASSLPLGGNTGQLY. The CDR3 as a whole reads CASSLPLGGNTGQLYF.

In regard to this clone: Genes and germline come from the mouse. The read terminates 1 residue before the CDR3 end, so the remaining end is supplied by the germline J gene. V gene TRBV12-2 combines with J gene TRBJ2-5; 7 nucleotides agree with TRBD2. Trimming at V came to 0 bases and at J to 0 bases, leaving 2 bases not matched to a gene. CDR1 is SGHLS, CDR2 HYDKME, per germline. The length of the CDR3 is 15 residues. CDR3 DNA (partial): TGTGCCAGCTCTCTCCCTGGGGGTAACCAAGACACCCAGTAC. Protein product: CASSLPGGNQDTQY. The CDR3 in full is CASSLPGGNQDTQYF.

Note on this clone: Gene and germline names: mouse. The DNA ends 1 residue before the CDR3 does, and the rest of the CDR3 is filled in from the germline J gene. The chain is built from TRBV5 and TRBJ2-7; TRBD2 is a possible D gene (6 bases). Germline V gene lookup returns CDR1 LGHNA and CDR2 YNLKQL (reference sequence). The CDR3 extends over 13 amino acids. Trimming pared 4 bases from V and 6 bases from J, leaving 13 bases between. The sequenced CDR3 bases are TGTGCCAGCAGCCCTCAGACTGGCTTTGAACAGTAC. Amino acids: CASSPQTGFEQY. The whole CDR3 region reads CASSPQTGFEQYF.

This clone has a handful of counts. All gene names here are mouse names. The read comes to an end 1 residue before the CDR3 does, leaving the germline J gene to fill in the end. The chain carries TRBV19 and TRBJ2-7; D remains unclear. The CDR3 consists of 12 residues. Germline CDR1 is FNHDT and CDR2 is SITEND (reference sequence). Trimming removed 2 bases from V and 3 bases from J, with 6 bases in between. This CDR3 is CASSIRIYEQYF. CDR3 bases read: TGTGCCAGCAGTATCCGCATCTATGAACAGTAC.

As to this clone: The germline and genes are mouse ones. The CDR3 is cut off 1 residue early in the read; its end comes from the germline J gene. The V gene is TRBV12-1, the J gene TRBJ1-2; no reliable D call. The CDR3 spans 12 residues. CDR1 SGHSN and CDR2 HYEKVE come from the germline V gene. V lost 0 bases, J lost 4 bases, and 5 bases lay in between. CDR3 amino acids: CASSLGGSDYTF. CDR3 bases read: TGTGCCAGCTCTCTCGGCGGCTCCGACTACACC.

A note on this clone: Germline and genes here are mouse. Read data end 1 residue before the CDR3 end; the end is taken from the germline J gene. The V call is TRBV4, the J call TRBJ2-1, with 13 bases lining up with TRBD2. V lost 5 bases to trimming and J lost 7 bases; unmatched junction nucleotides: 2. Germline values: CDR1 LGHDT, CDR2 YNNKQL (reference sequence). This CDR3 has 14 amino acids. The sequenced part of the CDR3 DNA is TGTGCCAGCAGCCGGACTGGGGGGGCCGCTGAGCAGTTC. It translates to CASSRTGGAAEQF. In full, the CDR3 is CASSRTGGAAEQFF.

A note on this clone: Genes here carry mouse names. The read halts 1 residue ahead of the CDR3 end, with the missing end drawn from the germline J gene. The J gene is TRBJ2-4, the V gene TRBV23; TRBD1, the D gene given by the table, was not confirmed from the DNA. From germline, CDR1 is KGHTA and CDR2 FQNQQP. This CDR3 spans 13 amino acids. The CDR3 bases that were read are TGCTCCAGCCGGACATCTAGTCAAAACACCTTGTAC. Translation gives CSSRTSSQNTLY. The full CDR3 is CSSRTSSQNTLYF.

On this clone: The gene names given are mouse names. The part of the CDR3 DNA that was read is TGCTCCAGTAGACTGGGGGGAGACACCCAGTAC. This codes for CSSRLGGDTQY. The CDR3, in full, reads CSSRLGGDTQYF. V gene TRBV23 combines with J gene TRBJ2-5; no check of the table's D call, TRBD2, against the DNA was made. The sequenced fragment ends 1 residue before the CDR3 boundary, so the rest is inferred from the germline J gene. The germline V gene has CDR1 KGHTA and CDR2 FQNQQP. The CDR3 is 12 residues long.